This T cell receptor (beta chain) was identified during a study of naive and memory T cell subsets. The beta constant-region primer was an equimolar mix of two oligonucleotides covering TRBC1 and TRBC2. The ligated cDNA underwent four PCR rounds using SP2 and nested alpha and beta constant-region primers. Via MiXCR, TCRdb re-called the UMI-ligation and nested PCR reads, giving one row per CDR3 protein. The sample has around 140,000 distinct CDR3 sequences; about 20% are singletons. To note about this clonotype: Its antigen is as yet unknown.

V lost 5 bases to trimming and J lost 2 bases, with 7 bases between them. Germline V lookup: CDR1 SQVTM, CDR2 ANQGSEA. This CDR3 is 11 amino acids long. Study-level results: RNA-based TCR counts may shift with T cell activation and differentiation. Naive repertoires, especially CD8, held a few larger clonotypes, possibly memory cells re-expressing CD45RA. From naive to CM, EM and EMRA, diversity decreased and Gini increased.

From the second PCR step, alpha and beta chains were amplified apart. Sequential positive selection took CD4 T cells first, then CD8 T cells. Sequencing was carried out using naive CD4+ T cells from blood. The rearrangement joins TRBV29-1 to TRBJ2-7, with D uncertain. The sequence derives from a human donor in good health. The CDR3 DNA is TGCAGCGTTACAGTAACCTACGAGCAGTACTTC. This encodes CSVTVTYEQYF.